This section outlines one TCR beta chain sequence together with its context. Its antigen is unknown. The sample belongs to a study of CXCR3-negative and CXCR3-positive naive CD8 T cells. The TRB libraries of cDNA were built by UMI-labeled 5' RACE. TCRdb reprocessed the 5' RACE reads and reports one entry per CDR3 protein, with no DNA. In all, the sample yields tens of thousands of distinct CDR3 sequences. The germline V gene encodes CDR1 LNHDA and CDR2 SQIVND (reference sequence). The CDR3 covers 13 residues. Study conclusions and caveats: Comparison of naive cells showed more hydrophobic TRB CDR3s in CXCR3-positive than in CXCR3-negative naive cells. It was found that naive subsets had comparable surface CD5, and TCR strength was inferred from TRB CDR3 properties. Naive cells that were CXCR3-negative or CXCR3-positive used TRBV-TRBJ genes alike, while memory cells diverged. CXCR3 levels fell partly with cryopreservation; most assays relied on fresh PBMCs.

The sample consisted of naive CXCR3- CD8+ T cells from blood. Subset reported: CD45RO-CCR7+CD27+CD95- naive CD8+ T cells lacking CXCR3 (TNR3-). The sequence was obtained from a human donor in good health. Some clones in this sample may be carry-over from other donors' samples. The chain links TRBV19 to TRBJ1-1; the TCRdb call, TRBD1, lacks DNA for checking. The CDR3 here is CASRNTGSTEAFF. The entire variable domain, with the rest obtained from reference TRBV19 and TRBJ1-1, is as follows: DGGITQSPKYLFRKEGQNVTLSCEQNLNHDAMYWYRQDPGQGLRLIYYSQIVNDFQKGDIAEGYSVSREKKESFPLTVTSAQKNPTAFYLCASRNTGSTEAFFGQGTRLTVV.